This T cell receptor (beta chain) is from a study of blood T cell repertoires in COVID-19. Study background: COVID-19 samples, acute and convalescent, were from the United States, Italy and Spain. T cells, B-cell-depleted T cells, or PBMCs provided the cDNA or gDNA that served as material.

TCRdb's copy holds only in-frame clones and misses some; the assay was immunoSEQ multiplex PCR. The sample includes approximately 140,000 clones, about nine tenths of them seen just once. Participants in the exposed group had met a COVID-19 case in the 2 weeks before joining the study. Sequencing was performed on PBMCs or T cells enriched from blood (not recorded which). The receptor's source is a woman aged 40 to 55 who had been exposed to COVID-19.

DNA for the CDR3: TGTGCCACCGTAGCCGGCTCCTACAATGAGCAGTTCTTC. Its protein is CATVAGSYNEQFF. The rearrangement joins TRBV28 to TRBJ2-1, with D unclear. The CDR3 is 13 amino acids. The V end was cut by 10 bases, the J end by 0 bases, with 10 bases between. Germline values: CDR1 MDHEN, CDR2 SYDVKM. The variable domain in full, with the rest retrieved from reference TRBV28 and TRBJ2-1, is DVKVTQSSRYLVKRTGEKVFLECVQDMDHENMFWYRQDPGLGLRLIYFSYDVKMKEKGDIPEGYSVSREKKERFSLILESASTNQTSMYLCATVAGSYNEQFFGPGTRLTVL.